This T cell receptor beta chain was profiled in a study of T-cell memory formation after mild COVID-19. This CDR3 is 14 amino acids long. Germline-derived CDR1 and CDR2 are SGHRS and YFSETQ. V gave up 4 bases and J gave up 4 bases, with 15 bases separating them. This clonotype appeared a few times. A single record per CDR3 protein comes from TCRdb applying MiXCR to the 5' RACE reads. The sample lists approximately 350,000 distinct CDR3 sequences, roughly 13% occurring once. The sequencing input was PBMCs or a T cell subset sorted from them (not recorded which). This clonotype was sampled from a man aged 18 to 29 who had mild COVID-19 (a few samples of this study predate the infection). Cell type and time point are not known. This chain uses TRBV5-1 with TRBJ2-7; maybe TRBD1 (5 bases). CDR3 protein: CASSRCRDCYEQYF. The CDR3 coding sequence is TGCGCCAGCAGCCGATGCAGGGATTGTTACGAGCAGTACTTC.